A selection of T cell receptor beta chains follows, all from one sample in a study of identical twins. A single record per CDR3 protein comes from TCRdb applying MiXCR to the 5' RACE reads. The sample carries 690,000 or so distinct CDR3 sequences, more than 6.5% recorded once. This same sample was also taken into another study, of yellow fever vaccine responses in identical twins.

Sequenced material: PBMCs. The receptor source for this set is a young woman in good health. The CDR3 runs from the conserved cysteine through the conserved F or W.

v_call: TRBV5-1
j_call: TRBJ1-1
cdr3_aa: CASSLEGRQNTEAFF

v_call: TRBV20-1
j_call: TRBJ2-7
cdr3_aa: CSAQNGLAASYEQYF

v_call: TRBV4-3
j_call: TRBJ1-6
cdr3_aa: CASSQESQSSYNSPLHF

v_call: TRBV24-1
j_call: TRBJ2-1
cdr3_aa: CATSEGTGRNEQFF

v_call: TRBV3-1
j_call: TRBJ2-2
cdr3_aa: CASSQDSQGVRTGELFF

v_call: TRBV29-1
j_call: TRBJ2-7
cdr3_aa: CSVEDPAGGSTLGYEQYF

v_call: TRBV6-4
j_call: TRBJ2-5
cdr3_aa: CASSRCHSETQYF

v_call: TRBV28
j_call: TRBJ2-3
cdr3_aa: CAMGSGLAGSGDTQYF

v_call: TRBV3-1
j_call: TRBJ2-5
cdr3_aa: CASSQDLGTGVHRETQYF

v_call: TRBV2
j_call: TRBJ2-3
cdr3_aa: CAIARLAETDTQYF

v_call: TRBV5-1
j_call: TRBJ2-1
cdr3_aa: CASSLEGAGAYNEQFF

v_call: TRBV3-1
j_call: TRBJ2-1
cdr3_aa: CASSQRKGFGNEQFF

v_call: TRBV28
j_call: TRBJ1-6
cdr3_aa: CASSLASADNSPLHF

v_call: TRBV27
j_call: TRBJ2-1
cdr3_aa: CASIQDLGSYNEQFF

v_call: TRBV6-1
j_call: TRBJ2-3
cdr3_aa: CASSPSGELSTQYF

v_call: TRBV5-6
j_call: TRBJ2-3
cdr3_aa: CASSVYGTSGTDTQYF

v_call: TRBV9
j_call: TRBJ2-5
cdr3_aa: CASSAEIGTSQETQYF

v_call: TRBV3-1
j_call: TRBJ1-1
cdr3_aa: CASSQTNRWNTEAFF

v_call: TRBV6-5
j_call: TRBJ2-7
cdr3_aa: CASSYSLGPVEQYF

v_call: TRBV21-1
j_call: TRBJ1-1
cdr3_aa: CASSKGQGAVGMNTEAFF

v_call: TRBV20-1
j_call: TRBJ1-1
cdr3_aa: CSARPGQAFKNTEAFF

v_call: TRBV5-4
j_call: TRBJ2-3
cdr3_aa: CASSSEVRTDTHRTDTQYF

v_call: TRBV20-1
j_call: TRBJ2-7
cdr3_aa: CSARVGRGHSYEQYF

v_call: TRBV11-2
j_call: TRBJ2-7
cdr3_aa: CASSLAVNNVEQYF

v_call: TRBV29-1
j_call: TRBJ2-4
cdr3_aa: CSVEGQGAAKNIQYF

v_call: TRBV13
j_call: TRBJ2-6
cdr3_aa: CASSAYRGSGANVLTF

v_call: TRBV10-3
j_call: TRBJ2-5
cdr3_aa: CAISESIGTNQETQYF

v_call: TRBV4-1
j_call: TRBJ2-7
cdr3_aa: CASSRVVELYEQYF

v_call: TRBV24-1
j_call: TRBJ2-5
cdr3_aa: CATSSSLRETQYF

v_call: TRBV4-3
j_call: TRBJ1-2
cdr3_aa: CASSQDEGKDGYTF

v_call: TRBV12-3/TRBV12-4
j_call: TRBJ2-1
cdr3_aa: CASSLLALYNEQFF

v_call: TRBV7-9
j_call: TRBJ2-7
cdr3_aa: CASSLMSLDEQYF

v_call: TRBV7-2
j_call: TRBJ1-5
cdr3_aa: CASRRDQSNQPQHF

v_call: TRBV20-1
j_call: TRBJ2-7
cdr3_aa: CSATSSGYEQYF

v_call: TRBV7-9
j_call: TRBJ2-7
cdr3_aa: CASSHRDAAYEQYF

v_call: TRBV4-1
j_call: TRBJ1-5
cdr3_aa: CASSQGGAQPQHF

v_call: TRBV12-5
j_call: TRBJ2-3
cdr3_aa: CASGSMASALTDTQYF

v_call: TRBV6-1
j_call: TRBJ2-7
cdr3_aa: CASTMGLGGGYEQYF

v_call: TRBV20-1
j_call: TRBJ1-6
cdr3_aa: CSARGALNSPLHF

v_call: TRBV5-1
j_call: TRBJ2-7
cdr3_aa: CASSLRGAREQYF

v_call: TRBV3-1
j_call: TRBJ2-7
cdr3_aa: CASSQGVSGAYEQYF